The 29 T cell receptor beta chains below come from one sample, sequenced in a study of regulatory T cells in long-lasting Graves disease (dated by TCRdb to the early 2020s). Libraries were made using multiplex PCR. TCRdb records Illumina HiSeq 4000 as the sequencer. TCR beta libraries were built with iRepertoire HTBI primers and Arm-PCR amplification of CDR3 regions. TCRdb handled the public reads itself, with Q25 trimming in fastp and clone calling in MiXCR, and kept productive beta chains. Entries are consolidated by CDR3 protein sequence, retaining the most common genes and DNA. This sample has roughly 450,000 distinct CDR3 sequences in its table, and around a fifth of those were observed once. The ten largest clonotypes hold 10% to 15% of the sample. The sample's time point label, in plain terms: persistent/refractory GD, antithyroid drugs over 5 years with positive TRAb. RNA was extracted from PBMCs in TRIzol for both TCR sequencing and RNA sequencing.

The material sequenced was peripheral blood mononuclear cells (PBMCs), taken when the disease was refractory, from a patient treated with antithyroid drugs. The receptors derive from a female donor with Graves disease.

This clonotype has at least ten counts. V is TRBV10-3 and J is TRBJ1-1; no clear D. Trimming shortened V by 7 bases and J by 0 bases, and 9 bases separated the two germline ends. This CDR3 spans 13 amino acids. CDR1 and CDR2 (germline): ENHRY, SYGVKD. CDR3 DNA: TGTGCCATCAACAACAGAATGAACACTGAAGCTTTCTTT. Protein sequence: CAINNRMNTEAFF.

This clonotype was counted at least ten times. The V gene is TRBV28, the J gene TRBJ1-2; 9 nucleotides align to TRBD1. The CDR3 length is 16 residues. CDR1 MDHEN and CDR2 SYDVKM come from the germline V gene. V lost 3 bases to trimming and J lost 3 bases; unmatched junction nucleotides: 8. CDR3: CASSFLTGGSDYGYTF. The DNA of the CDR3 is TGTGCCAGCAGTTTCTTGACAGGGGGTTCTGACTATGGCTACACCTTC.

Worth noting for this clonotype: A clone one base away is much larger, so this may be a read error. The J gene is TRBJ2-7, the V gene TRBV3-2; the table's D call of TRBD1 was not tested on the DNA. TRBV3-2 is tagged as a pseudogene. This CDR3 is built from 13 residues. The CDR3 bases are TGTGCCAGCAGCCAATGGGACACCTACGAGCAGTACTTC. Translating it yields CASSQWDTYEQYF.

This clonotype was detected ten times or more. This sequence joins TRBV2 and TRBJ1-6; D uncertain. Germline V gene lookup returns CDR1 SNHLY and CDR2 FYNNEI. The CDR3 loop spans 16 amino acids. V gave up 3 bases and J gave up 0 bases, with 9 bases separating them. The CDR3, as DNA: TGTGCCAGCAGTGACCAGGCAAGCTCCTATAATTCACCCCTCCACTTT. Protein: CASSDQASSYNSPLHF. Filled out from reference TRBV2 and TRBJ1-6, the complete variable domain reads EPEVTQTPSHQVTQMGQEVILRCVPISNHLYFYWYRQILGQKVEFLVSFYNNEISEKSEIFDDQFSVERPDGSNFTLKIRSTKLEDSAMYFCASSDQASSYNSPLHFGNGTRLTVT.

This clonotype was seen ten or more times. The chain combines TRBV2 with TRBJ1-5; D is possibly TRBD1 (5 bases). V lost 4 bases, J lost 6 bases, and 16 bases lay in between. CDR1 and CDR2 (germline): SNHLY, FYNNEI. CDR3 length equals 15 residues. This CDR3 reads CASSGLGPGSQPQHF. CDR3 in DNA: TGTGCCAGCAGTGGCTTGGGCCCAGGGAGTCAGCCCCAGCATTTT.

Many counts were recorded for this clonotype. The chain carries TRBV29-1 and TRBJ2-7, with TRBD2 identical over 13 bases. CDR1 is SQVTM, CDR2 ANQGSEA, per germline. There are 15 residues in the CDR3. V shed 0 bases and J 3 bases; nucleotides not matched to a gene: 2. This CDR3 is CSVEEGLAGIYEQYF. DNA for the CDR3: TGCAGCGTTGAAGAGGGACTAGCGGGAATCTACGAGCAGTACTTC.

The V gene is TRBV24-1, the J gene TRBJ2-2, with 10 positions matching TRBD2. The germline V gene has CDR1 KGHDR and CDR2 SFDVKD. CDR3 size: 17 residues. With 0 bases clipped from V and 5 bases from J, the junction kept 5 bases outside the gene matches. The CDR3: CATSDLASGRDTGELFF. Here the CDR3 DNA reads TGTGCCACCAGTGATTTGGCTAGCGGGAGAGATACCGGGGAGCTGTTTTTT.

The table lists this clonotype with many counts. CDR3 residues: CATADNRGRETQYF. In nucleotides, the CDR3 is TGTGCCACCGCGGATAACAGGGGGCGAGAGACCCAGTACTTC. V usage is TRBV24-1 and J usage is TRBJ2-5; the match to TRBD1 covers 9 bases. This CDR3 has 14 amino acids. The V gene end was trimmed by 9 bases and the J gene end by 4 bases; junction bases not matched to a gene: 8. In germline, CDR1 is KGHDR, CDR2 SFDVKD.

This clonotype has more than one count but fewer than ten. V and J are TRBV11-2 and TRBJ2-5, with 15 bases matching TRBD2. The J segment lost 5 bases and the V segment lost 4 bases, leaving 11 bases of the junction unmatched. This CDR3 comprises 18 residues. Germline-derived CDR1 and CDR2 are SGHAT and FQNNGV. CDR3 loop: CASSSDVWTSGGGETQYF. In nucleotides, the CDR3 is TGTGCCAGCAGCTCCGACGTATGGACTAGCGGGGGGGGGGAGACCCAGTACTTC. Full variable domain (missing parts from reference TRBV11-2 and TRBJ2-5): EAGVAQSPRYKIIEKRQSVAFWCNPISGHATLYWYQQILGQGPKLLIQFQNNGVVDDSQLPKDRFSAERLKGVDSTLKIQPAKLEDSAVYLCASSSDVWTSGGGETQYFGPGTRLLVL.

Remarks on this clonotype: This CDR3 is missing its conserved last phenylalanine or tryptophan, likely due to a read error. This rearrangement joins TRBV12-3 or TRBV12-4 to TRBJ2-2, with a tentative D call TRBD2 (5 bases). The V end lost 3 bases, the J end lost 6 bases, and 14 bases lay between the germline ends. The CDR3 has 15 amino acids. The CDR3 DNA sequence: TGTGCCAGCAGTTTTGGGCTAGCCGACGCCGGGGAGCTGTTTTCT. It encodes CASSFGLADAGELFS.

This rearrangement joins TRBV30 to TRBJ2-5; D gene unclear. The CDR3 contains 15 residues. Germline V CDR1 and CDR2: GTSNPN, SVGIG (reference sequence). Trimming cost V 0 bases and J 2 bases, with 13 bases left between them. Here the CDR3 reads CAWSVGFGGQETQYF. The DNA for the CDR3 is TGTGCCTGGAGTGTGGGGTTTGGTGGGCAAGAGACCCAGTACTTC.

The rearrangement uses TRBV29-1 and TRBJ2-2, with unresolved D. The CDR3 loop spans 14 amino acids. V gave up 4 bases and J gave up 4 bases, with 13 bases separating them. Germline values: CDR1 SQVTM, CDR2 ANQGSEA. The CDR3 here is CSVVGSSSTGELFF. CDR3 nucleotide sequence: TGCAGCGTTGTGGGATCCTCGTCCACCGGGGAGCTGTTTTTT.

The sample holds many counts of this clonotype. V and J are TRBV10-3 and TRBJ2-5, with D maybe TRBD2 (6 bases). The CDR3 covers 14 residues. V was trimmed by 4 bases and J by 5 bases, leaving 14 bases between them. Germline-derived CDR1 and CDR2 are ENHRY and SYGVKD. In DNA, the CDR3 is TGTGCCATCAGTGGACCGGGAGTAGGGGAGACCCAGTACTTC. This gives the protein CAISGPGVGETQYF.

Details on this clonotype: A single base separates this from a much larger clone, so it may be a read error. Here the CDR3 reads CASGSPSYGGYTF. The CDR3 bases are TGTGCCAGCGGCTCCCCATCGTACGGGGGCTACACCTTC. The chain has TRBV5-6 and TRBJ1-2; D not certain. The CDR3 totals 13 residues. Trimming took 7 bases from V and 8 from J, leaving 18 bases between them. Germline-derived CDR1 and CDR2 are SGHDT and YYEEEE.

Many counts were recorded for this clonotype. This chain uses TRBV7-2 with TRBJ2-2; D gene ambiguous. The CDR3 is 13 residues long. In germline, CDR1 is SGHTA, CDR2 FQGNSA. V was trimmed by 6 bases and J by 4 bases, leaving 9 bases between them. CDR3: CASSFSGTGELFF. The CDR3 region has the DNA TGTGCCAGCAGTTTTTCCGGCACCGGGGAGCTGTTTTTT.

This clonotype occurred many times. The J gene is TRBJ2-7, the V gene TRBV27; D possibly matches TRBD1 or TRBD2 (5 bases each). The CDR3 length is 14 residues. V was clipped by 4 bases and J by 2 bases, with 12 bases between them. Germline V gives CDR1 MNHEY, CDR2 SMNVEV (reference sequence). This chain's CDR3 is CASSSRDGPYEQYF. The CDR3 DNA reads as TGTGCCAGCAGTTCCCGGGACGGTCCCTACGAGCAGTACTTC.

CDR3 protein: CAWNSGQGNQPQHF. CDR3 coding DNA: TGTGCCTGGAATTCGGGCCAAGGCAATCAGCCCCAGCATTTT. The rearrangement joins TRBV30 to TRBJ1-5; no clear D. V lost 4 bases and J lost 2, with 12 bases in between. The CDR3 loop spans 14 amino acids. In germline, CDR1 is GTSNPN, CDR2 SVGIG (reference sequence).

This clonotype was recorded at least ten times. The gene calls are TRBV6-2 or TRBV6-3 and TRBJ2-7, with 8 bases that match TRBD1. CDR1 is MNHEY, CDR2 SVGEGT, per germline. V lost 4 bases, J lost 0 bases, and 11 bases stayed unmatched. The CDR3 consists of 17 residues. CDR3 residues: CASSSTGGNRISYEQYF. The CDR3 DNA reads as TGTGCCAGCAGTTCCACAGGGGGTAACCGAATCTCCTACGAGCAGTACTTC.

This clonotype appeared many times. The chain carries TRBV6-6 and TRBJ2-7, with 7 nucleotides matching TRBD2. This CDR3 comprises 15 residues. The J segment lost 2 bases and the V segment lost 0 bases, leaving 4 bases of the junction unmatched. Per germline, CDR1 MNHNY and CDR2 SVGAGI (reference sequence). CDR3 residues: CASSYSGGGTYEQYF. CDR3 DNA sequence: TGTGCCAGCAGTTACTCGGGCGGGGGTACCTACGAGCAGTACTTC.

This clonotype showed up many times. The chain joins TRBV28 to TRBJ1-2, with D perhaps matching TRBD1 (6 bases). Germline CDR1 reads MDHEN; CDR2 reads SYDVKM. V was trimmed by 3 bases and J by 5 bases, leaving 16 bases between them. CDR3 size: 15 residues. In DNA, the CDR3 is TGTGCCAGCAGTTTGGGTACAGGGTCATTGTATGGCTACACCTTC. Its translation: CASSLGTGSLYGYTF.

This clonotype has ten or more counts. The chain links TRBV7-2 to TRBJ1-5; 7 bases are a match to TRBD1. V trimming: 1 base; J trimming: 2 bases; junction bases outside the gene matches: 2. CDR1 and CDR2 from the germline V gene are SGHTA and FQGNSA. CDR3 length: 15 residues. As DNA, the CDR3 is TGTGCCAGCAGCTTAGAGGGGGCAGGCAATCAGCCCCAGCATTTT. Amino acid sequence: CASSLEGAGNQPQHF.

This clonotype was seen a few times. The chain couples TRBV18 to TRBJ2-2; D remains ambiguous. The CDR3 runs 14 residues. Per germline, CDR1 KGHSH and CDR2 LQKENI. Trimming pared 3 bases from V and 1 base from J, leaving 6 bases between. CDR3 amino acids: CASSPDLNTGELFF. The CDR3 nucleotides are TGTGCCAGCTCACCGGACCTGAACACCGGGGAGCTGTTTTTT.

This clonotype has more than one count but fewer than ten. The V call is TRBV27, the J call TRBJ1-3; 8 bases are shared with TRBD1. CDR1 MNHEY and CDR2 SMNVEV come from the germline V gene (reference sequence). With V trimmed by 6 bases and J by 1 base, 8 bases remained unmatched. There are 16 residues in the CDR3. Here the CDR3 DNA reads TGTGCCAGCAGATCAGGGGGCCAGGCTTCTGGAAACACCATATATTTT. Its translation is CASRSGGQASGNTIYF.

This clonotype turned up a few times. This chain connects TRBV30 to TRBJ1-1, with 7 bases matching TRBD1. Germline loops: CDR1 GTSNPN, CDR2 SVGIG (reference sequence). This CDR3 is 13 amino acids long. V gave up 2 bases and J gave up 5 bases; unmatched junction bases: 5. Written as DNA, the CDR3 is TGTGCCTGGAGTAGGGGGCGCGGGACTGAAGCTTTCTTT. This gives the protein CAWSRGRGTEAFF.

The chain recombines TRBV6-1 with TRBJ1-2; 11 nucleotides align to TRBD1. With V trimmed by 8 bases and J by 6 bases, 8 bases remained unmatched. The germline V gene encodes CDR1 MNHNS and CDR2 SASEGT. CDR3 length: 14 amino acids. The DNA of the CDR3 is TGTGCCAGCGGCCGGACAGGGGGCGGGCATGGCTACACCTTC. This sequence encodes CASGRTGGGHGYTF.

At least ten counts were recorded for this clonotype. In DNA, the CDR3 is TGTGCCAGCGGGGGGGGGATCACTGAAGCTTTCTTT. Amino acids: CASGGGITEAFF. The V gene is TRBV28, the J gene TRBJ1-1, with D possibly being TRBD1 (5 bases). In germline, CDR1 is MDHEN, CDR2 SYDVKM. Trimming took 8 bases from V and 4 from J, leaving 11 bases between them. This CDR3 contains 12 residues.

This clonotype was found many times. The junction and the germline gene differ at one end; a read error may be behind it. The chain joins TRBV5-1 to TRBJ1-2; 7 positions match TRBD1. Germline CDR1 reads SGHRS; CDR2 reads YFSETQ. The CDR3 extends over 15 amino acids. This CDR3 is CASSGTAQLNYGYTF. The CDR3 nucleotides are TGTGCCAGCAGCGGGACAGCCCAGCTTAACTATGGCTACACCTTC.

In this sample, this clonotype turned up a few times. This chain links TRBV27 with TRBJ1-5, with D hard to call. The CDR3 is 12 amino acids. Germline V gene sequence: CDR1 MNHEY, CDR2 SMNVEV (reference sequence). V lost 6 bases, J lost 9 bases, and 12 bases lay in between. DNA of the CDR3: TGTGCCAGCAGCTTACCCAGCGGGCCCCAGCATTTT. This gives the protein CASSLPSGPQHF.

CDR3 bases: TGTGCCAGCAAACCAGGAGGGGGCCCCCTCTACGAGCAGTACTTC. This codes for CASKPGGGPLYEQYF. The chain recombines TRBV27 with TRBJ2-7; a possible D gene is TRBD1 (7 bases). The germline V and J ends were trimmed by 7 bases and 3 bases, with 19 bases remaining between them. The CDR3 is 15 residues long. Looked up from germline, CDR1 is MNHEY and CDR2 is SMNVEV (reference sequence).